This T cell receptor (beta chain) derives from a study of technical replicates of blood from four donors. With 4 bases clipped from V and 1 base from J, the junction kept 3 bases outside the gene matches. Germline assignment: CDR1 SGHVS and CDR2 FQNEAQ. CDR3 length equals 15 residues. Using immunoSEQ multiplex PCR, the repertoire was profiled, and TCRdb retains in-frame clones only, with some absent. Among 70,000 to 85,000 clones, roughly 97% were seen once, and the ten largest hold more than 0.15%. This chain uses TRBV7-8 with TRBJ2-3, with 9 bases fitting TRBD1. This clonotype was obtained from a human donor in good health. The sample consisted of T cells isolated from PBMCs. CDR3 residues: CASSYRGRRTDTQYF. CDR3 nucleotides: TGTGCCAGCAGCTACAGGGGGCGACGCACAGATACGCAGTATTTT.